Presented here are 2 T cell receptor beta chains from one specimen sequenced in a study of T cells after yellow fever vaccination. TCRdb reanalysed the 5' RACE reads using MiXCR and keeps one entry per CDR3 protein. The sample lists hundreds of thousands of distinct CDR3 sequences, 18% seen once, with over 15% in the top ten. The sequencing used PBMCs, collected before the yellow fever booster vaccination. The receptors here all came from a man in his late teens or twenties who received the YFV17D yellow fever vaccine.

The chain uses TRBV12-3 or TRBV12-4 and TRBJ2-7; D is undetermined. The CDR3 consists of 13 residues. Trimming pared 6 bases from V and 2 bases from J, leaving 11 bases between. Written as DNA, the CDR3 is TGTGCCAGCAGGGTGGACGGCACCTACGAGCAGTACTTC. It codes for CASRVDGTYEQYF.

This clonotype was observed a few times. CDR3 amino acids: CAWSFGGYEQYF. The CDR3 DNA follows: TGTGCCTGGAGTTTCGGTGGTTACGAGCAGTACTTC. The rearrangement uses TRBV30 and TRBJ2-7; D ambiguous. CDR1 is GTSNPN and CDR2 is SVGIG in the germline V gene (reference sequence). The CDR3 loop spans 12 amino acids. Trimming took 2 bases from V and 4 from J, leaving 9 bases between them.